This entry lists 23 T cell receptor beta chains sequenced from one sample in a study of T cells in localized non-small cell lung cancer. The data were produced by immunoSEQ multiplex PCR, yet TCRdb's version contains in-frame clones alone and is incomplete. The table has about 52,000 clones, 70% to 90% seen once. This material consisted of PBMCs, taken before any cancer treatment. The receptor set was obtained from a female donor with stage II lung adenocarcinoma.

There are a few counts of this clone. This chain connects TRBV2 to TRBJ1-1; D uncertain. Germline loops: CDR1 SNHLY, CDR2 FYNNEI. The CDR3 runs to 13 residues. V lost 4 bases and J lost 3, with 9 bases in between. The CDR3 is CASSAGSDTEAFF. The DNA for the CDR3 is TGTGCCAGCAGTGCGGGCAGCGACACTGAAGCTTTCTTT.

The V call is TRBV5-1, the J call TRBJ2-1; 9 nucleotides agree with TRBD1. CDR1 and CDR2 (germline): SGHRS, YFSETQ. V was pared by 2 bases and J by 9 bases, with 12 bases of the junction left unmatched. The CDR3 runs to 16 residues. The CDR3 nucleotides are TGCGCCAGCAGCTTAGTAGACAGGGGGAATTCGGGTGAGCAGTTCTTC. Its translation is CASSLVDRGNSGEQFF. Variable domain in full (rest from reference TRBV5-1 and TRBJ2-1): KAGVTQTPRYLIKTRGQQVTLSCSPISGHRSVSWYQQTPGQGLQFLFEYFSETQRNKGNFPGRFSGRQFSNSRSEMNVSTLELGDSALYLCASSLVDRGNSGEQFFGPGTRLTVL.

The J gene is TRBJ2-2, the V gene TRBV6-5; D gene unclear. This CDR3 is built from 13 residues. Germline assignment: CDR1 MNHEY and CDR2 SVGAGI. The ends were cut back, 10 bases at V and 6 bases at J, with 15 bases in the middle. In DNA form, the CDR3 reads TGTGCCACCTTTGGGGATATATCCGGGGAGCTGTTTTTT. Translated, it gives CATFGDISGELFF.

The V and J genes are TRBV10-2 and TRBJ2-2; tentatively, D is TRBD1 (6 bases). The CDR3 runs 15 residues. V was pared by 6 bases and J by 4 bases, with 15 bases between. The germline V gene encodes CDR1 WSHSY and CDR2 SAAADI. The CDR3 DNA follows: TGCGCCAGCAGACCTACAGGGCAGACCACCGGGGAGCTGTTTTTT. Its translation is CASRPTGQTTGELFF.

The gene calls are TRBV7-2 and TRBJ2-1; perhaps TRBD1 as D (6 bases). V gave up 5 bases and J gave up 8 bases, with 10 bases separating them. The CDR3 contains 12 residues. The germline gives CDR1 SGHTA, CDR2 FQGNSA. CDR3 amino acids: CASSPYRDEQFF. CDR3 in DNA: TGTGCCAGCAGCCCGTACAGGGATGAGCAGTTCTTC.

This chain links TRBV11-2 with TRBJ1-1, with unresolved D. There are 13 residues in the CDR3. CDR1 and CDR2 from the germline V gene are SGHAT and FQNNGV. V lost 2 bases, J lost 1 base, and 5 bases lay in between. CDR3 in amino acids: CASSLNTNTEAFF. The CDR3 coding sequence is TGTGCCAGCAGCTTAAACACGAACACTGAAGCTTTCTTT.

The chain joins TRBV7-3 to TRBJ2-5, with 8 bases matching TRBD1. Germline CDR1 reads SGHTA; CDR2 reads FQGTGA. CDR3 length: 13 residues. Unmatched junction bases numbered 1, after V lost 3 bases and J lost 4 bases. CDR3 bases: TGTGCCAGCAGCTTTACAGGGGGAGAGACCCAGTACTTC. This codes for CASSFTGGETQYF.

This rearrangement joins TRBV6-5 to TRBJ1-1, with 7 positions matching TRBD1. Germline CDR1 and CDR2: MNHEY and SVGAGI. V trimming: 6 bases; J trimming: 2 bases; junction bases outside the gene matches: 6. The CDR3 is 14 residues long. The CDR3: CASRKGQSNTEAFF. Written as DNA, the CDR3 is TGTGCCAGCAGAAAGGGACAGTCCAACACTGAAGCTTTCTTT.

J is TRBJ2-4 and V is TRBV5-4, with D tentatively TRBD1 (7 bases). Germline V lookup: CDR1 SGHNT, CDR2 YYREEE (reference sequence). The V gene lost 3 bases and the J gene lost 0 bases, with 10 bases spanning the gap. The CDR3 runs to 15 residues. The DNA of the CDR3 is TGTGCCAGCAGCTGGGGGGACAGAGCCAAAAACATTCAGTACTTC. This encodes CASSWGDRAKNIQYF. The variable domain in full, with the rest retrieved from reference TRBV5-4 and TRBJ2-4, is ETGVTQSPTHLIKTRGQQVTLRCSSQSGHNTVSWYQQALGQGPQFIFQYYREEENGRGNFPPRFSGLQFPNYSSELNVNALELDDSALYLCASSWGDRAKNIQYFGAGTRLSVL.

The chain uses TRBV7-9 and TRBJ2-7, with 7 bases aligning to TRBD1. This CDR3 is built from 13 residues. The junction had 4 bases not matched to a gene; V was cut back by 3 bases and J by 5 bases. CDR1 SEHNR and CDR2 FQNEAQ come from the germline V gene (reference sequence). The CDR3 loop is CASSLRTGHEQYF. The CDR3 DNA sequence: TGTGCCAGCAGCTTGAGGACAGGCCACGAGCAGTACTTC.

The chain links TRBV10-3 to TRBJ1-2; TRBD1 matches 7 bases. CDR1 is ENHRY, CDR2 SYGVKD, per germline. With 6 bases clipped from V and 3 bases from J, the junction kept 19 bases outside the gene matches. The CDR3 is made up of 18 amino acids. CDR3 residues: CAISGPGRTGGYDYGYTF. CDR3 sequence (DNA): TGTGCCATCAGCGGGCCAGGAAGGACAGGAGGGTATGACTATGGCTACACCTTC.

The rearrangement uses TRBV27 and TRBJ1-4; tentative D call: TRBD1 (5 bases). Trimming shortened V by 3 bases and J by 8 bases, and 10 bases separated the two germline ends. The CDR3 contains 13 residues. The germline V gene encodes CDR1 MNHEY and CDR2 SMNVEV (reference sequence). CDR3 protein: CASSFRGGEKLFF. The CDR3 DNA sequence: TGTGCCAGCAGTTTTAGGGGTGGGGAAAAACTGTTTTTT.

The chain links TRBV5-4 to TRBJ2-5, with TRBD2 matching over 16 bases. The CDR3 has 19 amino acids. In germline, CDR1 is SGHNT, CDR2 YYREEE (reference sequence). The V and J ends lost 5 bases and 0 bases, in that order; junction bases with no gene match: 10. The CDR3, as DNA: TGTGCCAGCAGTCCCTGGCGGGGACTAGCGGGGGGGCACCAAGAGACCCAGTACTTC. It encodes CASSPWRGLAGGHQETQYF.

V is TRBV7-2 and J is TRBJ1-2; the D is unclear. Trimming took 5 bases from V and 8 from J, leaving 24 bases between them. The CDR3 length is 16 residues. Germline V gene lookup returns CDR1 SGHTA and CDR2 FQGNSA. The CDR3 sequence: CASSASLPTSSGGYTF. The CDR3 nucleotides read TGTGCCAGCAGCGCAAGCTTACCAACTTCCTCGGGGGGCTACACCTTC.

This clone has a single count. The rearrangement joins TRBV5-1 to TRBJ2-7, with 7 positions matching TRBD2. The germline CDR1 and CDR2 sequences are SGHRS and YFSETQ. The V and J ends lost 3 bases and 5 bases, in that order; junction bases with no gene match: 17. There are 17 residues in the CDR3. As DNA, the CDR3 is TGCGCCAGCAGCTCCACTCGGACTAGGACTGCCGTGGACGAGCAGTACTTC. Translating it yields CASSSTRTRTAVDEQYF.

This chain connects TRBV19 to TRBJ2-2; D gene ambiguous. CDR1 and CDR2 (germline): LNHDA, SQIVND (reference sequence). This CDR3 region has 12 residues. V dropped 3 bases and J dropped 6 bases, with 5 bases sitting between them. CDR3 residues: CASSIRPGELFF. The CDR3 region has the DNA TGTGCCAGTAGTATCAGGCCCGGGGAGCTGTTTTTT.

This clone was seen just once. The V gene is TRBV25-1, the J gene TRBJ1-2; TRBD1 aligns across 9 bases. The germline gives CDR1 MGHDK, CDR2 SYGVNS. This CDR3 has 13 amino acids. J was trimmed by 2 bases and V by 8 bases; bases with no gene match: 3. In nucleotides, the CDR3 is TGTGCCAGCCAACAGGGGGCGAACTATGGCTACACCTTC. Protein sequence: CASQQGANYGYTF.

The chain uses TRBV5-4 and TRBJ2-3; the match to TRBD2 covers 12 bases. The CDR3 is 16 amino acids. The J segment lost 6 bases and the V segment lost 2 bases, leaving 7 bases of the junction unmatched. CDR1 SGHNT and CDR2 YYREEE come from the germline V gene (reference sequence). As DNA, the CDR3 is TGTGCCAGCAGCTTTACTAGCGGGGGGCCCGTGGATACGCAGTATTTT. Its protein product is CASSFTSGGPVDTQYF.

V usage is TRBV5-4 and J usage is TRBJ1-1, with a weak D call TRBD1 (5 bases). Germline-derived CDR1 and CDR2 are SGHNT and YYREEE (reference sequence). V shed 4 bases and J shed 4 bases, with 23 bases lying between them. This CDR3 region has 17 residues. CDR3 bases: TGTGCCAGCAGCCCGGACCTACGGGCAGGGAGGGGCACTGAAGCTTTCTTT. Translating gives CASSPDLRAGRGTEAFF.

The genes are TRBV5-1 and TRBJ2-1; D gene ambiguous. Deletions cut 2 bases from V and 3 bases from J, with 15 bases between. From germline, CDR1 is SGHRS and CDR2 YFSETQ. CDR3 size: 16 residues. For the CDR3, the DNA is TGCGCCAGCAGCTTTACTCGGGCCGAGCACTACAATGAGCAGTTCTTC. It yields the protein CASSFTRAEHYNEQFF.

The chain employs TRBV6-5 and TRBJ2-2; 8 bases line up with TRBD1. V lost 6 bases, J lost 6 bases, and 6 bases stayed unmatched. Looked up from germline, CDR1 is MNHEY and CDR2 is SVGAGI. The CDR3 is 14 residues long. The DNA for the CDR3 is TGTGCCAGCAGGGACAGGGTAGAACCCGGGGAGCTGTTTTTT. This translates into CASRDRVEPGELFF.

There are a few counts of this clone. The V and J genes are TRBV2 and TRBJ2-7; 9 positions agree with TRBD2. The ends lost 3 bases at V and 4 bases at J; junction bases unmatched: 13. The CDR3 has 17 amino acids. Germline values: CDR1 SNHLY, CDR2 FYNNEI. The CDR3 DNA reads as TGTGCCAGCAGTGATCTGGTTATCGCGGGGGGGCGGTACGAGCAGTACTTC. It is translated as CASSDLVIAGGRYEQYF.

V is TRBV10-3 and J is TRBJ1-2; D is unresolved. The CDR3 covers 13 residues. Trimming took off 0 bases at V and 6 bases at J, with 8 bases between the two ends. Looked up from germline, CDR1 is ENHRY and CDR2 is SYGVKD. CDR3 bases: TGTGCCATCAGTGAGTCCGGGAGGGATGGCTACACCTTC. Protein sequence: CAISESGRDGYTF.